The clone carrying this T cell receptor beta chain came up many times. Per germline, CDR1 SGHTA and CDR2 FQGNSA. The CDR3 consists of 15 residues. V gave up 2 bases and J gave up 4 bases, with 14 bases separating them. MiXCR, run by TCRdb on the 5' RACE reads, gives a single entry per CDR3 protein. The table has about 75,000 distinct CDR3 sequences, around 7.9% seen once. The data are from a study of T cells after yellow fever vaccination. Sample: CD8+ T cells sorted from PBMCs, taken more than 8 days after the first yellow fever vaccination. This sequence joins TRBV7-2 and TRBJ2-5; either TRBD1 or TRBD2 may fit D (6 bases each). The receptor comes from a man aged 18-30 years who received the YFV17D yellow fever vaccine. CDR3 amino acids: CASSLTGAETETQYF. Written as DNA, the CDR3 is TGTGCCAGCAGCTTAACGGGGGCCGAGACAGAGACCCAGTACTTC.